This entry lists 27 T cell receptor beta chains sequenced from one sample in a study of early T cells in non-severe SARS-CoV-2 infection. TCRdb reanalysed the 5' RACE reads using MiXCR and keeps one entry per CDR3 protein. The sample lists about 60,000 distinct CDR3 sequences, 8.5% to 10% seen once, with approximately 15% in the top ten. What was sequenced was whole blood. Source of these receptors: an adult who was a healthcare worker with PCR-confirmed SARS-CoV-2 infection or an uninfected control (not recorded which).

The V call is TRBV20-1, the J call TRBJ2-3; 7 bases line up with TRBD2. Germline trimming cut 4 bases from V and 4 bases from J; bases unmatched to any gene: 11. The CDR3 totals 15 residues. Germline CDR1 and CDR2: DFQATT and SNEGSKA (reference sequence). The CDR3 nucleotides are TGCAGTGCTACCCGGCTAGCGGCCCTAGCAGATACGCAGTATTTT. As protein: CSATRLAALADTQYF.

The chain has TRBV7-9 and TRBJ2-1; 10 bases agree with TRBD2. Trimming at V came to 2 bases and at J to 7 bases, leaving 8 bases not matched to a gene. The CDR3 extends over 16 amino acids. CDR1 and CDR2 (germline): SEHNR, FQNEAQ (reference sequence). The CDR3 region is CASSLMSGLARNEQFF. For the CDR3, the DNA is TGTGCCAGCAGCTTAATGTCGGGACTAGCGAGAAATGAGCAGTTCTTC.

This clonotype was seen ten or more times. The chain has TRBV7-3 and TRBJ2-2, with unresolved D. V was cut by 5 bases and J by 1 base, with 8 bases left in between. Germline V lookup: CDR1 SGHTA, CDR2 FQGTGA. The length of the CDR3 is 14 residues. The CDR3 DNA reads as TGTGCCAGCAGCGAAAACAGGAACACCGGGGAGCTGTTTTTT. As protein: CASSENRNTGELFF.

V and J are TRBV6-2 or TRBV6-3 and TRBJ2-4; D remains unclear. The ends were cut back, 6 bases at V and 13 bases at J, with 25 bases in the middle. This CDR3 has 15 residues. Germline lookup yields CDR1 MNHEY and CDR2 SVGEGT. CDR3 coding DNA: TGTGCCAGCAGCCAAACTCCGGGCCCCAGCAGTAAGCAGTACTTC. Translated, it gives CASSQTPGPSSKQYF.

The gene calls are TRBV6-2 or TRBV6-3 and TRBJ1-3; D is possibly TRBD1 (6 bases). V was shortened by 5 bases and J by 9 bases, with 17 bases between the two germline ends. CDR3 size: 14 residues. Germline-derived CDR1 and CDR2 are MNHEY and SVGEGT. CDR3 bases: TGTGCCAGCAGTCGGACAGCTCACTCGGGCACCATATATTTT. It is translated as CASSRTAHSGTIYF.

This clonotype was picked up a small number of times. The J gene is TRBJ2-7, the V gene TRBV10-3; D ambiguous. The CDR3 is 13 residues long. The V and J ends lost 3 bases and 0 bases respectively, with 6 bases between them. The germline CDR1 and CDR2 sequences are ENHRY and SYGVKD. This chain's CDR3 is CAISDYSSYEQYF. The CDR3 coding sequence is TGTGCCATCAGTGACTACAGCTCCTACGAGCAGTACTTC.

The sample holds many counts of this clonotype. This chain joins TRBV7-2 and TRBJ2-1; 9 nucleotides align to TRBD2. Looked up from germline, CDR1 is SGHTA and CDR2 is FQGNSA. The CDR3 spans 15 residues. V was clipped by 4 bases and J by 9 bases; unmatched bases: 10. CDR3 amino acids: CASSSFAGGPGEQFF. CDR3 DNA sequence: TGTGCCAGCAGCTCCTTCGCGGGAGGGCCGGGTGAGCAGTTCTTC.

V usage is TRBV28 and J usage is TRBJ1-5; the D is unclear. Germline assignment: CDR1 MDHEN and CDR2 SYDVKM. The length of the CDR3 is 12 residues. Trimming took 7 bases from V and 3 from J, leaving 7 bases between them. CDR3 sequence: CASTEPNQPQHF. CDR3 bases: TGTGCCAGCACCGAACCCAATCAGCCCCAGCATTTT.

The chain uses TRBV28 and TRBJ2-1; TRBD2 matches 12 bases. The CDR3 is 16 residues long. Looked up from germline, CDR1 is MDHEN and CDR2 is SYDVKM. Trimming cost V 7 bases and J 2 bases; bases outside gene matches: 6. The CDR3 sequence: CASNLAGGPPYNEQFF. Written as DNA, the CDR3 is TGTGCCAGCAACCTAGCGGGAGGGCCTCCCTACAATGAGCAGTTCTTC.

This clonotype was seen at least ten times. The V call is TRBV25-1, the J call TRBJ2-1; D is unclear. Germline V gives CDR1 MGHDK, CDR2 SYGVNS. Trimming stripped 1 base from V and 4 bases from J, with 11 bases between. The CDR3 length is 15 residues. The CDR3 is CASSELGGLYNEQFF. CDR3 DNA: TGTGCCAGCAGTGAATTGGGCGGCTTGTACAATGAGCAGTTCTTC.

This clonotype was recorded many times. V is TRBV10-3 and J is TRBJ2-7, with TRBD1 identical over 8 bases. CDR3 length equals 12 residues. Germline V gene data show CDR1 as ENHRY and CDR2 as SYGVKD. The junction had 3 bases not matched to a gene; V was cut back by 6 bases and J by 5 bases. The CDR3 DNA follows: TGTGCCATCAGGCAGGGGGCTAACGAGCAGTACTTC. The encoded protein is CAIRQGANEQYF.

This chain links TRBV30 with TRBJ2-4, with 10 nucleotides matching TRBD2. V shed 3 bases and J 0 bases; nucleotides not matched to a gene: 5. Germline V gives CDR1 GTSNPN, CDR2 SVGIG (reference sequence). The CDR3 is made up of 16 amino acids. CDR3 DNA sequence: TGTGCCTGGAGGACCGAGCGGGAGGGAGCCAAAAACATTCAGTACTTC. It is translated as CAWRTEREGAKNIQYF.

This clonotype was seen more than once but under ten times. The V gene is TRBV7-3, the J gene TRBJ2-3; no firm D call. The CDR3 has 13 amino acids. Trimming took off 1 base at V and 5 bases at J, with 7 bases between the two ends. Germline V lookup: CDR1 SGHTA, CDR2 FQGTGA. In DNA form, the CDR3 reads TGTGCCAGCAGCTTAAGTACTGGAGATACGCAGTATTTT. This sequence encodes CASSLSTGDTQYF.

This clonotype showed up just a few times. J is TRBJ1-2 and V is TRBV6-5; weak D call: TRBD1 (6 bases). CDR1 is MNHEY and CDR2 is SVGAGI in the germline V gene. CDR3 size: 19 residues. The V end lost 4 bases, the J end lost 4 bases, and 28 bases lay between the germline ends. In DNA form, the CDR3 reads TGTGCCAGCAGTTCACTGCCCGGGACACCCGAGTCCTCATTCTATGGCTACACCTTC. Translating gives CASSSLPGTPESSFYGYTF.

V and J are TRBV27 and TRBJ2-3; D is undetermined. The CDR3 extends over 12 amino acids. Trimming removed 7 bases from V and 5 bases from J, with 10 bases in between. Germline V lookup: CDR1 MNHEY, CDR2 SMNVEV (reference sequence). The CDR3 DNA reads as TGTGCCAGCAACAATCCTTTAGATACGCAGTATTTT. Residues: CASNNPLDTQYF.

This clonotype was observed many times. The genes are TRBV12-3 or TRBV12-4 and TRBJ2-1, with 14 bases lining up with TRBD2. There are 16 residues in the CDR3. With V trimmed by 6 bases and J by 9 bases, 10 bases remained unmatched. CDR3 nucleotide sequence: TGTGCCAGCAGCCGCCAATGGGGACTAGCGGGAGCTGAGCAGTTCTTC. Translation gives CASSRQWGLAGAEQFF.

This sequence joins TRBV13 and TRBJ1-4; TRBD1 matches 8 bases. V dropped 3 bases and J dropped 8; count of bases not matched to a gene: 5. Germline CDR1 reads PRHDT; CDR2 reads FYEKMQ (reference sequence). CDR3 length: 14 amino acids. The DNA of the CDR3 is TGTGCCAGCAGCTTCAGGGGGCTGAACGAAAAACTGTTTTTT. Its protein product is CASSFRGLNEKLFF.

There are many counts of this clonotype. The chain employs TRBV6-2 or TRBV6-3 and TRBJ2-7, with 9 nucleotides matching TRBD1. CDR1 is MNHEY, CDR2 SVGEGT, per germline. V gave up 2 bases and J gave up 6 bases; unmatched junction bases: 8. This CDR3 is 15 amino acids long. The DNA of the CDR3 is TGTGCCAGCAGTTACCCAGGGACAGGGTACAGCGAGCAGTACTTC. Translated, it gives CASSYPGTGYSEQYF.

This clonotype came up many times. The J gene is TRBJ1-2, the V gene TRBV7-9; D call uncertain. There are 14 residues in the CDR3. Germline V gene sequence: CDR1 SEHNR, CDR2 FQNEAQ (reference sequence). The V gene lost 2 bases and the J gene lost 4 bases, with 11 bases spanning the gap. The CDR3 reads CASSLPGKVYGYTF. As DNA, the CDR3 is TGTGCCAGCAGCTTACCGGGTAAAGTCTATGGCTACACCTTC. Combining the CDR3 with reference TRBV7-9 and TRBJ1-2 gives the whole variable domain DTGVSQNPRHKITKRGQNVTFRCDPISEHNRLYWYRQTLGQGPEFLTYFQNEAQLEKSRLLSDRFSAERPKGSFSTLEIQRTEQGDSAMYLCASSLPGKVYGYTFGSGTRLTVV.

The table lists this clonotype with many counts. J is TRBJ1-6 and V is TRBV5-1; D unresolved. CDR1 and CDR2 from the germline V gene are SGHRS and YFSETQ. The V end was cut by 2 bases, the J end by 5 bases, with 8 bases between. There are 14 residues in the CDR3. As DNA, the CDR3 is TGCGCCAGCAGCTTTGCCACGGATAATTCACCCCTCCACTTT. Its protein product is CASSFATDNSPLHF.

The rearrangement uses TRBV28 and TRBJ1-1; no clear D gene. This CDR3 spans 14 amino acids. Germline V gene data show CDR1 as MDHEN and CDR2 as SYDVKM. Trimming stripped 2 bases from V and 5 bases from J, with 12 bases between. CDR3 sequence: CASSLESSGTEAFF. Here the CDR3 DNA reads TGTGCCAGCAGTTTAGAATCATCCGGGACTGAAGCTTTCTTT.

This clonotype came up many times. The chain employs TRBV20-1 and TRBJ2-1, with 7 bases identical to TRBD2. The CDR3 spans 14 residues. Germline V gene data show CDR1 as DFQATT and CDR2 as SNEGSKA (reference sequence). V lost 4 bases, J lost 3 bases, and 6 bases stayed unmatched. The DNA for the CDR3 is TGCAGTGCTACCGGGATAGCGGGCTACAATGAGCAGTTCTTC. Protein sequence: CSATGIAGYNEQFF.

This clonotype appeared many times. The chain joins TRBV29-1 to TRBJ1-1; D is undetermined. The CDR3 is 12 residues long. Trimming shortened V by 4 bases and J by 1 base, and 7 bases separated the two germline ends. Per the germline V gene, CDR1 is SQVTM and CDR2 is ANQGSEA. CDR3: CSVASANTEAFF. CDR3 in DNA: TGCAGCGTTGCGTCGGCGAACACTGAAGCTTTCTTT.

This clonotype has ten or more counts. V is TRBV28 and J is TRBJ1-2, with unresolved D. CDR3 size: 14 residues. Germline values: CDR1 MDHEN, CDR2 SYDVKM. V lost 5 bases and J lost 7, with 17 bases in between. Here the CDR3 DNA reads TGTGCCAGCAGTGGTCCTAGGGTGACTTTTGGCTACACCTTC. Translated: CASSGPRVTFGYTF.

This clonotype was seen a handful of times. The V gene is TRBV18, the J gene TRBJ2-5; D may be TRBD2 (6 bases). Germline V gene lookup returns CDR1 KGHSH and CDR2 LQKENI. There are 15 residues in the CDR3. Trimming took 3 bases from V and 5 from J, leaving 16 bases between them. The CDR3 reads CASSPGVGRLETQYF. The CDR3 DNA follows: TGTGCCAGCTCACCCGGAGTGGGGAGGTTGGAGACCCAGTACTTC.

This clonotype was recorded many times. This chain joins TRBV7-8 and TRBJ1-1; possibly TRBD1 for D (5 bases). Between the trimmed V and J ends, which lost 3 bases and 6 bases, there was a span of 14 bases. Germline CDR1 is SGHVS and CDR2 is FQNEAQ. The CDR3 runs 14 residues. The CDR3, as DNA: TGTGCCAGCAGCTTCAGGGAGAGGAGGGCTGAAGCTTTCTTT. Its protein is CASSFRERRAEAFF.

This clonotype has at least ten counts. The rearrangement uses TRBV5-1 and TRBJ1-6, with D maybe TRBD1 (5 bases). This CDR3 is built from 14 residues. From germline, CDR1 is SGHRS and CDR2 YFSETQ. V was cut by 0 bases and J by 10 bases, with 11 bases left in between. CDR3 loop: CASSLGDAGSPLHF. CDR3 bases: TGCGCCAGCAGCTTGGGGGACGCCGGATCACCCCTCCACTTT.